This entry concerns a single T cell receptor (beta chain). Its specificity is not known. CDR1 is MNHEY and CDR2 is SVGAGI in the germline V gene. V shed 8 bases and J shed 0 bases, with 14 bases lying between them. This CDR3 is 15 amino acids long. Through a sample-barcoded 5' primer and a J-beta primer mix, a second PCR was run for roughly 6 to 12 cycles. Each cDNA molecule received a tag from a template-switch adaptor that had 12 random nucleotides. TCRdb reprocessed the 5' RACE reads with MiXCR, giving one entry per CDR3 protein. This sample has about 2 million distinct CDR3 sequences, with approximately 50% found just once. This entry comes from a study of blood T cells in healthy people across ages. Points from the study as a whole: The unsorted PBMCs prevented any conclusive comparison of naive versus antigen-experienced cells. Fewer expanded clones and more diversity marked long-lived versus aged donors. The diversity estimates, figures obtained from one million T cells, were considered underestimates.

J is TRBJ1-3 and V is TRBV6-5, with D tentatively TRBD1 (5 bases). This TCR derives from a woman in her 40s in good health. Sequences were obtained from blood. CDR3 bases: TGTGCCAGCGGCCCCGGGGGTATCTCTGGAAACACCATATATTTT. Encoded protein: CASGPGGISGNTIYF.